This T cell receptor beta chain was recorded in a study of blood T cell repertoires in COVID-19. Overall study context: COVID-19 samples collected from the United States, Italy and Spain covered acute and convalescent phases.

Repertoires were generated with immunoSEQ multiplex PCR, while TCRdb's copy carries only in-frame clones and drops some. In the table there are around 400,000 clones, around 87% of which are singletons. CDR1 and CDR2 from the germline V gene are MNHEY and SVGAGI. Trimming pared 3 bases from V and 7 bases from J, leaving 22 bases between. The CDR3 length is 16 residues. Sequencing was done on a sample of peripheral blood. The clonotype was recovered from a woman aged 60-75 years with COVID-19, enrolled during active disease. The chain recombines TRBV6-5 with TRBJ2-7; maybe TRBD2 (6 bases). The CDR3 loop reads CASSYLRQNPGGEQYF. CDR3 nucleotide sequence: TGTGCCAGCAGTTATCTACGACAGAACCCAGGAGGGGAGCAGTACTTC.